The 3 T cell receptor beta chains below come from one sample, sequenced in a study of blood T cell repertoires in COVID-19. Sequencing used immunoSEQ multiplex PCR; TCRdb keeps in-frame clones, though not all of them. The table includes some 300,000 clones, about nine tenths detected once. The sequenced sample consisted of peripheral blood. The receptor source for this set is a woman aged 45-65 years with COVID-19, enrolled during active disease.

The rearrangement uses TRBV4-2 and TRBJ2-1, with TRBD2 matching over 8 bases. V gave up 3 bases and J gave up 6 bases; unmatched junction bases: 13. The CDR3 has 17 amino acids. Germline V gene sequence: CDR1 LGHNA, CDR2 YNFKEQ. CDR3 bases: TGTGCCAGCAGCCATGAACCGGGACTAGGATTGTTCAATGAGCAGTTCTTC. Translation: CASSHEPGLGLFNEQFF.

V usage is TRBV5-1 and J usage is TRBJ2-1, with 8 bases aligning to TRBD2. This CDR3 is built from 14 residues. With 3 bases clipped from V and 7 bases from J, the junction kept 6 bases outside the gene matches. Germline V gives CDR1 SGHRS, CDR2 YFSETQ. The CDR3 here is CASSWSGRWNEQFF. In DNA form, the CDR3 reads TGCGCCAGCAGCTGGAGCGGGAGATGGAATGAGCAGTTCTTC. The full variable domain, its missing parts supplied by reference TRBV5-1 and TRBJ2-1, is KAGVTQTPRYLIKTRGQQVTLSCSPISGHRSVSWYQQTPGQGLQFLFEYFSETQRNKGNFPGRFSGRQFSNSRSEMNVSTLELGDSALYLCASSWSGRWNEQFFGPGTRLTVL.

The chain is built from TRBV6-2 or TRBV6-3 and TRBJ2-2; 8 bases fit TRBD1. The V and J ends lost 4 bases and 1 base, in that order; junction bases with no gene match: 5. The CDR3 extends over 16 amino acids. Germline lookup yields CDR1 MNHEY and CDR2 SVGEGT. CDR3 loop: CASSSRGQVNTGELFF. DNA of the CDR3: TGTGCCAGCAGTTCGCGGGGACAGGTGAACACCGGGGAGCTGTTTTTT.